Below, one TCR beta chain is given with its context. The data belong to a study of T cell changes during pregnancy in multiple sclerosis. Clones were sequenced by immunoSEQ multiplex PCR, and TCRdb holds only the in-frame ones, with some missing. Of more than 85,000 clones listed, around 93% were seen once; the top ten hold about 1.3%. This CDR3 has 17 amino acids. The sequencing used peripheral blood, collected in the third trimester of pregnancy. This clonotype was sampled from a female donor in good health, enrolled as a control in a pregnancy study. This chain links TRBV12-2 with TRBJ1-3; the DNA was not used to check the table's D call, TRBD1. TRBV12-2 is marked as a pseudogene. The CDR3 here is CASRLGPMGPSGNTIYF. CDR3 sequence (DNA): TGTGCAAGTCGCTTAGGGCCAATGGGGCCCTCTGGAAACACCATATATTTT.